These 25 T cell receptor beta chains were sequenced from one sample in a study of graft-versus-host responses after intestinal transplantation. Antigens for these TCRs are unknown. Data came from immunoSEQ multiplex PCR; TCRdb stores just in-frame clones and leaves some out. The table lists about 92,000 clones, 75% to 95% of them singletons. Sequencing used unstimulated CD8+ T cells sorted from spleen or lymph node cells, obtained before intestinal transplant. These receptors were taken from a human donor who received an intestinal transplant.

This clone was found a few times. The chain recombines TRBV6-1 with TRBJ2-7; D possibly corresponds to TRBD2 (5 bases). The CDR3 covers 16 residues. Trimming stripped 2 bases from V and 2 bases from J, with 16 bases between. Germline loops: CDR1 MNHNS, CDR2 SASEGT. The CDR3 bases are TGTGCCAGCAGTGAACCTTGGGGAGCCTCCCCCTACGAGCAGTACTTC. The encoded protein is CASSEPWGASPYEQYF.

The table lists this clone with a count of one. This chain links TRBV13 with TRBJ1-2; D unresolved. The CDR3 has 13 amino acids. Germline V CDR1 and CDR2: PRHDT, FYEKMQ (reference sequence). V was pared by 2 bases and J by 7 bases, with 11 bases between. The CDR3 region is CASSLSHSGGYTF. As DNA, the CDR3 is TGTGCCAGCAGCTTATCTCATTCGGGTGGCTACACCTTC.

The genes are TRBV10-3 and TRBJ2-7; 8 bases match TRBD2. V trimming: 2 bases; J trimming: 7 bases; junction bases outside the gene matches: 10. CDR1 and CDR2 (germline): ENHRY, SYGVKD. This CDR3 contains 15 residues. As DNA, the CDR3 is TGTGCCATCAGTGAGGATACGACTAGCGTTCAGGAGCAGTACTTC. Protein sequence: CAISEDTTSVQEQYF.

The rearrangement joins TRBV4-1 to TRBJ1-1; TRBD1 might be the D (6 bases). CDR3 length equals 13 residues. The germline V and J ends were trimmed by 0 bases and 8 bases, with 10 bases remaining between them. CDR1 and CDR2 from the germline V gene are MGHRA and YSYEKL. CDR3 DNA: TGCGCCAGCAGCCAAGATCAAGGGGGAGAAGCTTTCTTT. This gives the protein CASSQDQGGEAFF.

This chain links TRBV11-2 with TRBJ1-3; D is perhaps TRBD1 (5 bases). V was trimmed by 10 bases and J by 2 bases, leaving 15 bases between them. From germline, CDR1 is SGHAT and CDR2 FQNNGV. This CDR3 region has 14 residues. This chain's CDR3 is CATFDGAAGNTIYF. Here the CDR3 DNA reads TGTGCCACCTTCGACGGGGCGGCTGGAAACACCATATATTTT.

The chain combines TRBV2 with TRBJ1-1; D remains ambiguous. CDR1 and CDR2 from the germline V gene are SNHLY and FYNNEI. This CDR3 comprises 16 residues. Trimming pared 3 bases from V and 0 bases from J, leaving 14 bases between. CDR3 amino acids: CASSDSVSLMNTEAFF. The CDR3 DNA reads TGTGCCAGCAGTGATAGTGTAAGCCTCATGAACACTGAAGCTTTCTTT.

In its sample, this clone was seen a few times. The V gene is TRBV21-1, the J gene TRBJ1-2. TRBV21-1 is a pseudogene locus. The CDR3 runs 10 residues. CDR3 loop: CASSNYGYTF. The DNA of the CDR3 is TGTGCCAGCAGCAACTATGGCTACACCTTC.

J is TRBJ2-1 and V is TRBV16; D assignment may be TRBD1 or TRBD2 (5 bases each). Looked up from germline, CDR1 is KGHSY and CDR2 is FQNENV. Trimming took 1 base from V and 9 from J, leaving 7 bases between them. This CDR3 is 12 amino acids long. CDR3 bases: TGTGCCAGCAGCCAATGGGGGACTGAGCAGTTCTTC. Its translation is CASSQWGTEQFF.

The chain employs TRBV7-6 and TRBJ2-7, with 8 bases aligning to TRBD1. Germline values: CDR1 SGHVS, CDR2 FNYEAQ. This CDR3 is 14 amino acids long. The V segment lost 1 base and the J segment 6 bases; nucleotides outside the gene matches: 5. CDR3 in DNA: TGTGCCAGCAGCTTAGTTGACAGGGGTAGCGAGCAGTACTTC. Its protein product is CASSLVDRGSEQYF.

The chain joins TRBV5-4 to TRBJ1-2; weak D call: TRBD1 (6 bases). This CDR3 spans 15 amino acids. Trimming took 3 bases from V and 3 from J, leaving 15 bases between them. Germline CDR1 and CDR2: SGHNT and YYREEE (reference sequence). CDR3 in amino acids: CASSYRGAIDYGYTF. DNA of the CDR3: TGTGCCAGCAGCTACCGGGGGGCAATTGACTATGGCTACACCTTC.

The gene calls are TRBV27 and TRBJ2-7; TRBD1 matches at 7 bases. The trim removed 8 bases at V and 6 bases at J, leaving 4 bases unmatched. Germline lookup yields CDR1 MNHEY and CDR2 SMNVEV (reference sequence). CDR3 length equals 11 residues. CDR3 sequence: CASHKGAEQYF. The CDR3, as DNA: TGTGCCAGCCATAAGGGGGCCGAGCAGTACTTC.

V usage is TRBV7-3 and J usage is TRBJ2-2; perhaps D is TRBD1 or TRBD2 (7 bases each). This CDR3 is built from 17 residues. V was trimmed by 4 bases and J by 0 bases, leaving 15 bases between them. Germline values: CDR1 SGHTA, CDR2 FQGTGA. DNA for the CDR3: TGTGCCAGCAGCTCTACCCAGGGGGGGCCGAACACCGGGGAGCTGTTTTTT. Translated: CASSSTQGGPNTGELFF.

CDR3 nucleotide sequence: TGTGCCAGCAGCTTCGAAGACTGGGCAGATACGCAGTATTTT. Protein sequence: CASSFEDWADTQYF. The chain joins TRBV5-4 to TRBJ2-3; D not resolved. V lost 2 bases and J lost 4, with 11 bases in between. The CDR3 runs 14 residues. CDR1 is SGHNT, CDR2 YYREEE, per germline (reference sequence).

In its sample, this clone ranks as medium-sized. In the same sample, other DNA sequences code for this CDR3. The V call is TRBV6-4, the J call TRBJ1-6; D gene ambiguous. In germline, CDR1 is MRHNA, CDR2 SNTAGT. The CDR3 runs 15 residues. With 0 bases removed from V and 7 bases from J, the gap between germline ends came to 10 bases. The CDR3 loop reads CASSDSTGGNSPLHF. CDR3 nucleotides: TGTGCCAGCAGTGACTCGACGGGAGGGAATTCACCCCTCCACTTT.

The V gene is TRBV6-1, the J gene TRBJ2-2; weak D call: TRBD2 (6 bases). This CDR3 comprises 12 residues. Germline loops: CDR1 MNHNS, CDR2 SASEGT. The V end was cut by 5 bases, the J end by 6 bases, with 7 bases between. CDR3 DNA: TGTGCCAGCAGTTGGGGGGCCGGGGAGCTGTTTTTT. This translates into CASSWGAGELFF.

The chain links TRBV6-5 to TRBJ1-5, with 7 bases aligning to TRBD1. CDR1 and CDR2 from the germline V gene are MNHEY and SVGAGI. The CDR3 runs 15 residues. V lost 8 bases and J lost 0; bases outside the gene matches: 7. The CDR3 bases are TGTGCCAGCGAGGGGACAGTCTATAGCAATCAGCCCCAGCATTTT. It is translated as CASEGTVYSNQPQHF.

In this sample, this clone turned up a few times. CDR3 amino acids: CASSYSGGSGANVLTF. Written as DNA, the CDR3 is TGTGCCAGCAGTTACTCCGGCGGCTCTGGGGCCAACGTCCTGACTTTC. The rearrangement links TRBV6-9 to TRBJ2-6; no firm D call. CDR3 size: 16 residues. From germline, CDR1 is MNHGY and CDR2 SVAAGI. V was trimmed by 3 bases and J by 0 bases, leaving 9 bases between them.

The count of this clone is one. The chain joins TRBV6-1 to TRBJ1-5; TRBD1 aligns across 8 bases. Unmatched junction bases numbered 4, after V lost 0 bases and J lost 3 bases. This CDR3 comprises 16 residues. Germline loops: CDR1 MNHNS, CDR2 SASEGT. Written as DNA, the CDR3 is TGTGCCAGCAGTGAAGCCCCAGGGGGCCACAATCAGCCCCAGCATTTT. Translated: CASSEAPGGHNQPQHF.

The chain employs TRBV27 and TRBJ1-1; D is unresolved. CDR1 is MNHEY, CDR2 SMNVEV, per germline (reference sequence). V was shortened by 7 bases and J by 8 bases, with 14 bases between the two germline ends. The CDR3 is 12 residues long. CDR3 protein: CASIVPGREAFF. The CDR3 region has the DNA TGTGCCAGCATCGTCCCGGGGAGGGAAGCTTTCTTT.

The CDR3 loop is CASSLGPGVYNEQFF. The CDR3 nucleotides are TGTGCCAGCAGTTTAGGACCGGGCGTATACAATGAGCAGTTCTTC. This chain uses TRBV27 with TRBJ2-1; D not resolved. The CDR3 is 15 amino acids. The V end was cut by 2 bases, the J end by 4 bases, with 12 bases between. Germline CDR1 MNHEY, CDR2 SMNVEV (reference sequence).

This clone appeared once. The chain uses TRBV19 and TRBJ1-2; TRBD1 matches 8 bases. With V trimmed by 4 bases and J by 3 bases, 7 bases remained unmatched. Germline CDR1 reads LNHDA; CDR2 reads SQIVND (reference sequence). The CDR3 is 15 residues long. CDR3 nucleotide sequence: TGTGCCAGTAGTACCCCGGGACAGGTCGACTATGGCTACACCTTC. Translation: CASSTPGQVDYGYTF.

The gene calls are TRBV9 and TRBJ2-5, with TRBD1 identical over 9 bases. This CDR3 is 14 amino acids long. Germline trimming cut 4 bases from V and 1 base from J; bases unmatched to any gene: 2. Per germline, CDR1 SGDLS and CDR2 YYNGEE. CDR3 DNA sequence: TGTGCCAGCAGCTGGGGACAGGGCCAAGAGACCCAGTACTTC. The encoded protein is CASSWGQGQETQYF.

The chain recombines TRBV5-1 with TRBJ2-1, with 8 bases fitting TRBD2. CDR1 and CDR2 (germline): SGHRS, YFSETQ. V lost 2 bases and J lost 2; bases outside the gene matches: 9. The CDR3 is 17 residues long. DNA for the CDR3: TGCGCCAGCAGCTTAATTCCGGCGGGAGGACCCTACAATGAGCAGTTCTTC. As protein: CASSLIPAGGPYNEQFF. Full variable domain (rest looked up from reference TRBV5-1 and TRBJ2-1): KAGVTQTPRYLIKTRGQQVTLSCSPISGHRSVSWYQQTPGQGLQFLFEYFSETQRNKGNFPGRFSGRQFSNSRSEMNVSTLELGDSALYLCASSLIPAGGPYNEQFFGPGTRLTVL.

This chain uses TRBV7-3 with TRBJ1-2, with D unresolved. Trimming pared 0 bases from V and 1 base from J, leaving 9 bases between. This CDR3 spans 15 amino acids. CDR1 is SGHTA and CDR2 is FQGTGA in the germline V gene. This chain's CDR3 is CASSLTLDLNYGYTF. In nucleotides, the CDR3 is TGTGCCAGCAGCTTAACGTTGGACCTTAACTATGGCTACACCTTC.

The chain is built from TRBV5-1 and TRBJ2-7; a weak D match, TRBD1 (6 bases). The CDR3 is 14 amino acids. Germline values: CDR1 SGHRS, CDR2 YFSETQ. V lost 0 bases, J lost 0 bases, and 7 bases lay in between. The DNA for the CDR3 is TGCGCCAGCAGCTTGGAACAGGGCTCCTACGAGCAGTACTTC. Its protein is CASSLEQGSYEQYF.